This T cell receptor beta chain was captured in a study of CD8 T cells in Susac syndrome (dated 2019 in TCRdb). About the full investigation: Of the Susac syndrome patients who were sequenced, six had clinically active disease and roughly eight were in clinical remission. At blood withdrawal, Susac syndrome patients were either therapy-naive, taking corticosteroids (in some cases with IVIg as well), or taking IVIg alone. The study used repertoire sequencing to test whether antigen drove CD8+ T cell activation and differentiation in Susac syndrome.

Peripheral blood CD8+ and CD4+ T cells from healthy donors, Susac syndrome patients and multiple sclerosis patients were profiled by high-throughput TCR beta sequencing. The Susac syndrome patients fulfilled recently defined diagnostic criteria for definite or probable disease. Bulk CD8+ and CD4+ T cells were purified by magnetic negative isolation, whereas CD8+ TEMRA cells were enriched by FACS. Blood was collected in EDTA tubes and processed within 24 hours, with PBMCs isolated through density gradient centrifugation. PBMCs intended for TCR sequencing were cryopreserved in liquid nitrogen and were subsequently thawed in a 37 degrees C water bath. Purity of sorted or isolated CD4+, CD8+ and CD8+ TEMRA cells was at least 90%. Study-wide conclusions, independent of this receptor: No clonal expansion was detected in the CD4+ T cell repertoire of Susac syndrome patients. The TCR sequencing and HLA analysis was acknowledged to have included a relatively small number of individuals.

Comments on this clonotype: Its antigen remains unidentified. Qualities for individual bases were not recorded, and no much larger clone is one base off.

Sequences DFQATT (CDR1) and SNEGSKA (CDR2) are obtained from the germline V gene (reference sequence). Relative to germline, V is 0 bases shorter and J is 2 bases shorter, with 11 bases between their ends. From the cysteine up to the phenylalanine, the CDR3 has a length of 15 residues. Only the CDR3 portion is preserved as DNA: 45 bases, with reading frame beginning at the first base. RNA was extracted using the RNeasy kit, and about 0.45 to 1 ug of the RNA was reverse transcribed with random hexamers. TCR beta CDR3 regions were amplified with the immunoSEQ multiplex PCR assay covering 54 Vbeta and 13 Jbeta segments. PCR amplification bias was corrected using a synthetic template baseline for primer optimization and computational correction. Turning to the authors' computational methods: Reads were assigned to V, D and J genes according to IMGT and analyzed in immunoSEQ Analyzer, with only productive sequences retained. To calculate clonality, Shannon entropy was normalized by log2 of the number of productive unique sequences and then subtracted from one. For each patient and control, public and private clones were evaluated among the 100 most prevalent clones. Clones were defined as Susac-specific if absent from the healthy and MS cohorts, from 900 to 1,200 published viral clones and from other ImmuneACCESS disease sequences. The raw public reads went through TCRdb reprocessing: fastp at Q25, MiXCR clone calling, in-frame beta chains kept. A single entry per CDR3 protein holds the most common genes and DNA from its merged rows. TCRdb assigned the V and J calls; the authors' analysis was not used. The sample table records 95,000 to 150,000 distinct CDR3 sequences; under 96% of these occur just once. Of the sample, approximately 0.15% is held by the ten largest clones.

Specimen: CD4+ T cells from PBMCs. The clonotype originates from a human donor with Susac syndrome. The sequence joins TRBV20-1 to TRBJ1-5, and the D gene may be TRBD1, 5 bases matching. Read as DNA, the sequence is TGCAGTGCTAGAGAGGGCAGGGTGGGCAATCAGCCCCAGCATTTT. Translation gives CSAREGRVGNQPQHF.